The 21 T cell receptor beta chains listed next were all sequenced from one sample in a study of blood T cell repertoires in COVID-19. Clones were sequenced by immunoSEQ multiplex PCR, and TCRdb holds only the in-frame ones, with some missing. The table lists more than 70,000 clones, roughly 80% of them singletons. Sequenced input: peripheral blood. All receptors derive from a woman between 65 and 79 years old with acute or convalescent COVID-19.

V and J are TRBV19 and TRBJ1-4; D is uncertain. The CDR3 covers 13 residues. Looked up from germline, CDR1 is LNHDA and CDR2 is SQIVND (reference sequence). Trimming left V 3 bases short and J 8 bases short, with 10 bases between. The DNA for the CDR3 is TGTGCCAGTAGTATCCCGACGGGGGAAAAACTGTTTTTT. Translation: CASSIPTGEKLFF.

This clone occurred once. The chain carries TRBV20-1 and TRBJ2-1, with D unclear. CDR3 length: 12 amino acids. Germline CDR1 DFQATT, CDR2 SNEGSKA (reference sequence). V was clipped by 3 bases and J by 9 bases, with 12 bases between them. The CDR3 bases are TGCAGTGCTAGTCCTTCGCGTATTGAGCAGTTCTTC. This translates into CSASPSRIEQFF.

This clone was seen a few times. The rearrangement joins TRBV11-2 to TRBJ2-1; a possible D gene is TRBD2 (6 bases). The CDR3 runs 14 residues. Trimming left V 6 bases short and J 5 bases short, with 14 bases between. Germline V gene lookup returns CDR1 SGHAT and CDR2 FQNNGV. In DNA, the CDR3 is TGTGCCAGCAGGGCTAGCGACGCTAACAATGAGCAGTTCTTC. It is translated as CASRASDANNEQFF.

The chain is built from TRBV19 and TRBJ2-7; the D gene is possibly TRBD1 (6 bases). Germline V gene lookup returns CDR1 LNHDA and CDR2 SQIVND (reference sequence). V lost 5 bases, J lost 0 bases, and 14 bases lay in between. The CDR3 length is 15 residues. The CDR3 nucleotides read TGTGCCAGTAGTTTCCAAGGGGGAGTCTCCTACGAGCAGTACTTC. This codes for CASSFQGGVSYEQYF.

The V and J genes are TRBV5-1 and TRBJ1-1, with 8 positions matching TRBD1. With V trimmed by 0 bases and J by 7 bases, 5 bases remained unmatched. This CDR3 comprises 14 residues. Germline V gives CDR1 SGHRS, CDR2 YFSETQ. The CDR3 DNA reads TGCGCCAGCAGCTTGGCGGCAGGGGGCCTTGAAGCTTTCTTT. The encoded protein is CASSLAAGGLEAFF.

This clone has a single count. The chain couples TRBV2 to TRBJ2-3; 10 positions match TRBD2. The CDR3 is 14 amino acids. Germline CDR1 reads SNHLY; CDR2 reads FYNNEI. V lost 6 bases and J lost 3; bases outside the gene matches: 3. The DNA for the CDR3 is TGTGCCAGCAGAGGGGGACTAGCGACAGATACGCAGTATTTT. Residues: CASRGGLATDTQYF.

CDR3 protein: CASSWTRFTDTQYF. The CDR3, as DNA: TGTGCCAGCAGCTGGACACGCTTCACAGATACGCAGTATTTT. The chain recombines TRBV5-5 with TRBJ2-3; tentative D call: TRBD1 (5 bases). V was trimmed by 3 bases and J by 2 bases, leaving 10 bases between them. Germline-derived CDR1 and CDR2 are SGHKS and YYEKEE (reference sequence). The CDR3 extends over 14 amino acids.

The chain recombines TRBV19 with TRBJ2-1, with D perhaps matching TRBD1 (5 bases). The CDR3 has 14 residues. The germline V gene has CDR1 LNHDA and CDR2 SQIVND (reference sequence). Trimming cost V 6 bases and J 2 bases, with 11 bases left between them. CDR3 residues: CASSQLGAYNEQFF. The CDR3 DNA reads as TGTGCCAGTAGCCAGCTAGGGGCCTACAATGAGCAGTTCTTC.

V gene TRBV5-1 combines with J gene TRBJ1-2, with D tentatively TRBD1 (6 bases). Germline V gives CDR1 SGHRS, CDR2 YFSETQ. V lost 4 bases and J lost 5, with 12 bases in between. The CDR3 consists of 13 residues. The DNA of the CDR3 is TGCGCCAGCAGCCTTAGTGGACAGTATGGCTACACCTTC. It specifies CASSLSGQYGYTF.

Here the CDR3 DNA reads TGTGCCACCAGTGATCCGAACAGGGATGAGCAGTTCTTC. This sequence encodes CATSDPNRDEQFF. The chain uses TRBV24-1 and TRBJ2-1, with D tentatively TRBD1 (6 bases). Per the germline V gene, CDR1 is KGHDR and CDR2 is SFDVKD. This CDR3 comprises 13 residues. The V end was cut by 3 bases, the J end by 8 bases, with 10 bases between.

The CDR3 protein is CASTAGQGTQPQHF. For the CDR3, the DNA is TGTGCCAGTACCGCGGGACAGGGGACTCAGCCCCAGCATTTT. J is TRBJ1-5 and V is TRBV19; TRBD1 aligns across 10 bases. CDR3 length equals 14 residues. The V gene end was trimmed by 7 bases and the J gene end by 6 bases; junction bases not matched to a gene: 6. The germline gives CDR1 LNHDA, CDR2 SQIVND (reference sequence).

The CDR3: CASSDPGEAYEQYF. DNA of the CDR3: TGCGCCAGCAGTGACCCGGGAGAGGCCTACGAGCAGTACTTC. The V gene is TRBV10-1, the J gene TRBJ2-7, with a possible D match to TRBD2 (6 bases). The CDR3 loop spans 14 amino acids. Trimming removed 3 bases at V and 2 bases at J, with 11 bases between. The germline V gene encodes CDR1 WNHNN and CDR2 SYGVQD (reference sequence).

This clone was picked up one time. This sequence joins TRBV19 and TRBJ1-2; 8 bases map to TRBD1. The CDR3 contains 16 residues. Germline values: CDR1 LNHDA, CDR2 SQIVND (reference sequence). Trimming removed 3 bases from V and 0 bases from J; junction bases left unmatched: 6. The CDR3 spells CASSIDRGRTNYGYTF. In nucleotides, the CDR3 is TGTGCCAGTAGTATCGACAGGGGAAGAACTAACTATGGCTACACCTTC.

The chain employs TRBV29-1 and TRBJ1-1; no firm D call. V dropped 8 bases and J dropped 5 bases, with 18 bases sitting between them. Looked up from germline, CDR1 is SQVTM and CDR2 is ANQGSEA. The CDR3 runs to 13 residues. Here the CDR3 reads CSSSWEGVTEAFF. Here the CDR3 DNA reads TGCAGCTCCTCCTGGGAGGGAGTGACTGAAGCTTTCTTT.

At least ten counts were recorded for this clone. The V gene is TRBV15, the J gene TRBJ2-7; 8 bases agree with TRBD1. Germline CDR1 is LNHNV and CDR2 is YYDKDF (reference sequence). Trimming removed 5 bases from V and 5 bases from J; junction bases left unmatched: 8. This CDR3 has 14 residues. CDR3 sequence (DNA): TGTGCCACCAGCTCAGCAGGGGGCTCGAACGAGCAGTACTTC. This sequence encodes CATSSAGGSNEQYF.

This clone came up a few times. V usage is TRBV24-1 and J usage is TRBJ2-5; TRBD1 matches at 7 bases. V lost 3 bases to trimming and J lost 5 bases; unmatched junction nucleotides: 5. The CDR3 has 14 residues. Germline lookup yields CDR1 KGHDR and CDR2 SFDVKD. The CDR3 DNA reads TGTGCCACCAGTGATCACAGGGGTTGGGAGACCCAGTACTTC. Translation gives CATSDHRGWETQYF.

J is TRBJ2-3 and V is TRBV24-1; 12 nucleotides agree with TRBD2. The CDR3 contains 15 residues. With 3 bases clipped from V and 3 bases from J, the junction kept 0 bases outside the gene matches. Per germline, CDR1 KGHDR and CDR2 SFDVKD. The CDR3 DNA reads TGTGCCACCAGTGATACTAGCGGGAGGACAGATACGCAGTATTTT. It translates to CATSDTSGRTDTQYF.

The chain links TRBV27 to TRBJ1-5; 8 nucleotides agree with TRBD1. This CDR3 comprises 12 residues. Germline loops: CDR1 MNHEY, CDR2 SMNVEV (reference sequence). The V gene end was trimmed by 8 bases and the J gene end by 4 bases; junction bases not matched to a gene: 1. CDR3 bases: TGTGCCAGCCGACAGGGGAATCAGCCCCAGCATTTT. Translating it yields CASRQGNQPQHF.

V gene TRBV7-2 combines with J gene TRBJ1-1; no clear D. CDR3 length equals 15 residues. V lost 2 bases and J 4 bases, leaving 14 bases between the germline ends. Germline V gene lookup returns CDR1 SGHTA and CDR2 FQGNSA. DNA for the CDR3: TGTGCCAGCAGCTTACTCGGAGGGAGGGTCACTGAAGCTTTCTTT. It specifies CASSLLGGRVTEAFF.

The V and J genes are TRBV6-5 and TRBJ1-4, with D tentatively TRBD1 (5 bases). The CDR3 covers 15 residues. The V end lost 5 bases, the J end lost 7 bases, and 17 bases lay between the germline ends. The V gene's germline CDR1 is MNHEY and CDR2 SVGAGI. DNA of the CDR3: TGTGCCAGCAGTCCGCGTCTGGGGGGAAGTGAAAAACTGTTTTTT. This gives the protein CASSPRLGGSEKLFF.

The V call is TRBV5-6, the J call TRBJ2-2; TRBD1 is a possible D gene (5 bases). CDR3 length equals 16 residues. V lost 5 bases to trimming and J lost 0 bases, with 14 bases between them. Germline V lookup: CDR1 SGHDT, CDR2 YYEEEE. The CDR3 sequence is CASSNWGLTNTGELFF. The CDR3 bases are TGTGCCAGCAGTAATTGGGGCCTAACGAACACCGGGGAGCTGTTTTTT.